A selection of T cell receptor beta chains follows, all from one sample in a study of low-dose radiotherapy and immunotherapy resistance in tumors. TCRdb reanalysed the reads using MiXCR and keeps one entry per CDR3 protein. Of 35,000 to 50,000 distinct CDR3 sequences listed, 30% to 35% are singletons. Here the sequenced sample was PBMCs, taken before treatment. The receptor set was obtained from a male donor with gallbladder cancer. Both conserved end residues are part of each CDR3. D genes are given only for firm matches. Size tells how often a clone was seen (once, few, many) or the class of an expanded clone, and some rows leave it out.

j_call d_call clone_size v_call cdr3_nt cdr3_aa
TRBJ2-7 TRBD2 NA TRBV10-1 TGCGCCAGCAGTCCCGCGGGACTAGCGGCCAGCTCCTACGAGCAGTACTTC CASSPAGLAASSYEQYF
TRBJ2-3 NA NA TRBV6-1 TGTGCCAGCAAGAGCACAGATACGCAGTATTTT CASKSTDTQYF
TRBJ2-6 NA NA TRBV28 TGTGCCAGCATGGGCGCGGGGGGGGCCAACGTCCTGACTTTC CASMGAGGANVLTF
TRBJ2-1 TRBD2 NA TRBV12-3/TRBV12-4 TGTGCCAGCACCAGCGGGGACTACAATGAGCAGTTCTTC CASTSGDYNEQFF
TRBJ2-7 TRBD2 many TRBV28 TGTGCCAGCAGTTTCGGACTAGCGAGAACGCAGTACTTC CASSFGLARTQYF
TRBJ2-3 NA many TRBV20-1 TGCAGTGCCCCAGGGACGGGGAGCACAGATACGCAGTATTTT CSAPGTGSTDTQYF
TRBJ2-1 NA NA TRBV6-5 TGTGCCAGCAGTTGGGGACGGGAGCAGTTCTTC CASSWGREQFF
TRBJ2-3 NA many TRBV12-3/TRBV12-4 TGTGCCAGCAGTTTCTTTGGCACAGATACGCAGTATTTT CASSFFGTDTQYF
TRBJ1-6 NA many TRBV30 TGTGCCTGGAGTCTCCAGGGAGGTTCACCCCTCCACTTT CAWSLQGGSPLHF
TRBJ2-3 NA NA TRBV18 TGTGCCAGCTCACCAAGTCAGGCAAGCACAGATACGCAGTATTTT CASSPSQASTDTQYF
TRBJ2-1 TRBD2 many TRBV11-2 TGTGCCAGCAGCAAGAGGGGACTAGTAGTGTCCTACAATGAGCAGTTCTTC CASSKRGLVVSYNEQFF
TRBJ2-7 NA many TRBV2 TGTGCCAGCAGTGATAGGGGAACCTACGAGCAGTACTTC CASSDRGTYEQYF
TRBJ2-5 TRBD2 NA TRBV6-6 TGTGCCAGCAGTACCCGGACTAGCGCGGAGACCCAGTACTTC CASSTRTSAETQYF
TRBJ1-5 TRBD1 once TRBV23-1 TGCGCCAGCAGTCAATCTGAGGACAGGGCCGTACAGCCCCAGCATTTT CASSQSEDRAVQPQHF
TRBJ2-5 NA NA TRBV5-4 TGTGCCAGCAGCGCAAGGGGGACGCTGCAAGAGACCCAGTACTTC CASSARGTLQETQYF
TRBJ2-5 TRBD1 many TRBV3-1 TGTGCCAGCAGCCAAGAAGGGACAGCTGGAGAGACCCAGTACTTC CASSQEGTAGETQYF
TRBJ2-7 NA many TRBV20-1 TGCAGTGCTAGAGATTACAGGGACGACGAGCAGTACTTC CSARDYRDDEQYF
TRBJ2-3 TRBD2 many TRBV5-1 TGCGCCAGCAGCTTGGTCACTAGCGGCGTCACAGATACGCAGTATTTT CASSLVTSGVTDTQYF
TRBJ2-3 NA NA TRBV3-1 TGTGCCAGCAGCCCACCGGACTTACCTGATACGCAGTATTTT CASSPPDLPDTQYF
TRBJ2-1 NA many TRBV10-1 TGCGCCAGCAGTGATGGGACCGACTTCTACAATGAGCAGTTCTTC CASSDGTDFYNEQFF
TRBJ2-1 TRBD1 many TRBV10-1 TGCGCCAGCAGTGTAGACCCGGGACAGAGCTTCTACAATGAGCAGTTCTTC CASSVDPGQSFYNEQFF
TRBJ2-7 TRBD2 few TRBV20-1 TGCAGTGCTAGAGAGGCGGGAGAGATTAACGAGCAGTACTTC CSAREAGEINEQYF
TRBJ1-3 NA many TRBV5-1 TGCGCCAGCAGCTTGGATCGGCCCTCTGGAAACACCATATATTTT CASSLDRPSGNTIYF
TRBJ2-4 NA many TRBV7-2 TGTGCCAGCAGCTTCGTTCAGGGAAACATTCAGTACTTC CASSFVQGNIQYF
TRBJ2-3 TRBD2 many TRBV4-1 TGCGCCAGCAGCCAAGATTGGCTAGCGGGGGGCACAGATACGCAGTATTTT CASSQDWLAGGTDTQYF
TRBJ2-7 NA many TRBV2 TGTGCCAGCACCGAGGGTCTCTCCTACGAGCAGTACTTC CASTEGLSYEQYF
TRBJ2-1 TRBD1 NA TRBV12-3/TRBV12-4 TGTGCCAGCAGTTTTTCGGGACAGAGCTCCTACAATGTGCAGTTCTTC CASSFSGQSSYNVQFF
TRBJ1-2 NA many TRBV7-2 TGTGCCAGCAGCCCGCGGGTTGGGGCCCATGGCTACACCTTC CASSPRVGAHGYTF
TRBJ2-3 TRBD1 NA TRBV20-1 TGCAGTGCCACTACAGGGGGCGCGAGCACAGATACGCAGTATTTT CSATTGGASTDTQYF
TRBJ2-5 TRBD2 many TRBV7-2 TGTGCCAGCAGCTTAGGCGGGGGGCGTCAAGAGACCCAGTACTTC CASSLGGGRQETQYF
TRBJ1-1 NA many TRBV27 TGTGCCAGCAGTGCGGACCCCGGCATAGCTTTCTTT CASSADPGIAFF
TRBJ2-7 NA many TRBV5-1 TGCGCCAGCAGCTTGGAAGGGGTGTCGGGCTACGAGCAGTACTTC CASSLEGVSGYEQYF
TRBJ2-7 NA many TRBV15 TGTGCCACCAGCAAACAGGGCCCGAGCTACGACGAGCAGTACTTC CATSKQGPSYDEQYF
TRBJ1-5 NA few TRBV28 TGTGCCAGCAGTTCGCCCCAGGGTATTGGCAATCAGCCCCAGCATTTT CASSSPQGIGNQPQHF
TRBJ2-3 TRBD2 many TRBV27 TGTGCCAGCAGCCCTTTTCCTAGCGGGAGGGTTCTCGGCACAGATACGCAGTATTTT CASSPFPSGRVLGTDTQYF
TRBJ2-2 TRBD2 NA TRBV3-1 TGTGCCAGCAGCCAAGAGGGAGAGCTAGCGGGCTCCCGGAACACCGGGGAGCTGTTTTTT CASSQEGELAGSRNTGELFF
TRBJ2-6 NA many TRBV24-1 TGTGCCACCAGTGATTCTCTTGGCGGAGGACCCGGGGCCAACGTCCTGACTTTC CATSDSLGGGPGANVLTF
TRBJ2-7 NA many TRBV29-1 TGCAGCGTCGCCCTACGGACAGCTAACTACGAGCAGTACTTC CSVALRTANYEQYF
TRBJ2-1 NA many TRBV27 TGTGCCAGCAGGAGGTCCTACAATGAGCAGTTCTTC CASRRSYNEQFF
TRBJ1-4 NA many TRBV3-1 TGTGCCAGCAGCCAAGAATTCGGGCAGAGTGAAAAACTGTTTTTT CASSQEFGQSEKLFF
TRBJ2-2 NA many TRBV29-1 TGCAGCGTTGTTTCCGGGGAGCTGTTTTTT CSVVSGELFF
TRBJ2-7 NA many TRBV12-3/TRBV12-4 TGTGCCAGCAGTCCTCGGACTAACTCCTTCAGCGAGCAGTACTTC CASSPRTNSFSEQYF
TRBJ2-7 TRBD2 once TRBV6-6 TGTGCCAACACCGGGACTAGCGGGACTAAGAGCTCCTACGAGCAGTACTTC CANTGTSGTKSSYEQYF
TRBJ2-5 TRBD1 NA TRBV2 TGTGCCGTAGAAGGGTCCCTCGCAGGGGGCGCAGGGACCCAGTACTTC CAVEGSLAGGAGTQYF
TRBJ1-2 NA many TRBV12-3/TRBV12-4 TGTGCCAGCAGTGTATCAGGGACTGAAAGGAGCTACACCTTC CASSVSGTERSYTF
TRBJ2-3 TRBD1 medium-sized TRBV28 TGTGCCACCACAGGGGGATTGGCATTTAGCACAGATACGCAGTATTTT CATTGGLAFSTDTQYF
TRBJ2-3 NA few TRBV5-4 TGTGCCAGCAGCGATGCGGGGACTAGCACAGATACGCAGTATTTT CASSDAGTSTDTQYF
TRBJ2-2 NA many TRBV28 TGTGCCAGCAGCGCTCAAAGGACAAGGGACACCGGGGAGCTGTTTTTT CASSAQRTRDTGELFF
TRBJ2-3 NA many TRBV5-1 TGCGCCAGCAGCCCCCGAGTGGGCGGACTCCGCACAGATACGCAGTATTTT CASSPRVGGLRTDTQYF
TRBJ2-2 NA many TRBV9 TGTGCCAGCGACGCAGGACCCAACACCGGGGAGCTGTTTTTT CASDAGPNTGELFF
TRBJ1-1 NA many TRBV4-1 TGCGCCAGCAGCCCAATGATGGTACTCCCGGACACTGAAGCTTTCTTT CASSPMMVLPDTEAFF